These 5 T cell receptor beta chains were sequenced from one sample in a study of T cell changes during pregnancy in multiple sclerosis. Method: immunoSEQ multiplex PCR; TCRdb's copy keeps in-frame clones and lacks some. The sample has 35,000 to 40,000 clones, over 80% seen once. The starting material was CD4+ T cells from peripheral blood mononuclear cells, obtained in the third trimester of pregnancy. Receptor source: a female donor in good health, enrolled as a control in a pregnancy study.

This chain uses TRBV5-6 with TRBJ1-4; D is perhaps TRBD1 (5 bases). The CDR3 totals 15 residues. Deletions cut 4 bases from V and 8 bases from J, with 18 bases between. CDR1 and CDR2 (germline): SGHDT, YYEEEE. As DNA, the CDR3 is TGTGCCAGCAGCCTCGAACCGGGGGGAGTCGAAAAACTGTTTTTT. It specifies CASSLEPGGVEKLFF.

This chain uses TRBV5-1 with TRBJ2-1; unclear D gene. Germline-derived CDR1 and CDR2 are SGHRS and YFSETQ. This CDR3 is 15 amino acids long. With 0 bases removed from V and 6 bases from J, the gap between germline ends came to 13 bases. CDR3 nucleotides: TGCGCCAGCAGCTTGGCCGTCGGTCCTATCAATGAGCAGTTCTTC. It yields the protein CASSLAVGPINEQFF.

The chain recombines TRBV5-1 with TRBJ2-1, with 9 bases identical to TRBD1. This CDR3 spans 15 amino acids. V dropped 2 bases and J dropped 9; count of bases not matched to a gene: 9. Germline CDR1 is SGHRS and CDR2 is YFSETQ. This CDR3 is CASSFQGTGSGEQFF. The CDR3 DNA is TGCGCCAGCAGCTTTCAGGGGACAGGGTCGGGTGAGCAGTTCTTC.

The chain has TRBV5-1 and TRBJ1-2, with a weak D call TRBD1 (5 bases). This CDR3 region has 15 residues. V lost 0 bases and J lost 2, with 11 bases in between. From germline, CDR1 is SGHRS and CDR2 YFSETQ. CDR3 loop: CASSLAPGLNYGYTF. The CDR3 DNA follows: TGCGCCAGCAGCTTGGCGCCAGGGCTGAACTATGGCTACACCTTC. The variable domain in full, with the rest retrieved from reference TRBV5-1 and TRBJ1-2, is KAGVTQTPRYLIKTRGQQVTLSCSPISGHRSVSWYQQTPGQGLQFLFEYFSETQRNKGNFPGRFSGRQFSNSRSEMNVSTLELGDSALYLCASSLAPGLNYGYTFGSGTRLTVV.

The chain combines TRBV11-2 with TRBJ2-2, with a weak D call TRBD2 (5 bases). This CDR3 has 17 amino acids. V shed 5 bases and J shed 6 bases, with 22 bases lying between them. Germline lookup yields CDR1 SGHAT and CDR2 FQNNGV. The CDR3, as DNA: TGTGCCAGCAGCCGCCCTGGTGCGGGCGTGGTGGCCGGGGAGCTGTTTTTT. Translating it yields CASSRPGAGVVAGELFF.